The rows below give T cell receptor beta chains drawn from one sample of a study of T cells in Graves' hyperthyroidism and ophthalmopathy. TCRdb reanalysed the multiplex PCR reads using MiXCR and keeps one entry per CDR3 protein. Of hundreds of thousands of distinct CDR3 sequences in the sample, approximately 14% were seen once. The sample taken for sequencing was blood. Receptors originate from a woman aged 45-65 years with Graves' ophthalmopathy. CDR3s leave out the opening cysteine and the closing phenylalanine or tryptophan. Fields, in order: J gene, V gene, CDR3 protein.

TRBJ2-5 | TRBV10-3 | AISTREQETQY
TRBJ2-3 | TRBV30 | AWQAGTGVFQDTQY
TRBJ1-2 | TRBV19 | ASSALDRNYGYT
TRBJ1-5 | TRBV5-6 | ASSFSPGGGQPQH
TRBJ2-5 | TRBV18 | ASSPPKILAGQETQY
TRBJ1-4 | TRBV18 | ASSIDRAGEKLF
TRBJ2-7 | TRBV9 | ASSKQGSSSYEQY
TRBJ1-1 | TRBV6-5 | ASSYGVSTTEVF
TRBJ1-3 | TRBV5-1 | ASSSGTISGNTIY
TRBJ2-5 | TRBV20-1 | SASVTGGQETQY
TRBJ1-4 | TRBV12-3/TRBV12-4 | ASSRHRGPTNEKLF
TRBJ1-4 | TRBV7-2 | TSSFLQGTEGKLF
TRBJ1-5 | TRBV12-3/TRBV12-4 | ASSLLGQGNQPQH
TRBJ2-3 | TRBV25-1 | ASSEYRQTDTQY
TRBJ2-7 | TRBV6-2/TRBV6-3 | ASRRSMHQREQY
TRBJ1-2 | TRBV7-8 | ASSLYSYYGYT
TRBJ1-4 | TRBV30 | AWTTGGQPTNEKLF
TRBJ2-7 | TRBV15 | ATSRTSSSFDEQY
TRBJ1-1 | TRBV6-5 | ASSYSEGWGTEAF
TRBJ2-1 | TRBV12-3/TRBV12-4 | ASSLLVGGTNEQF
TRBJ1-6 | TRBV19 | ASNRRVNSPLH
TRBJ2-7 | TRBV14 | ASSQSVGRTTYEQY
TRBJ1-2 | TRBV5-6 | ASSLDYYGYT
TRBJ2-7 | TRBV7-2 | ASSVEGGGEQY
TRBJ2-7 | TRBV30 | AWVVADYEQY